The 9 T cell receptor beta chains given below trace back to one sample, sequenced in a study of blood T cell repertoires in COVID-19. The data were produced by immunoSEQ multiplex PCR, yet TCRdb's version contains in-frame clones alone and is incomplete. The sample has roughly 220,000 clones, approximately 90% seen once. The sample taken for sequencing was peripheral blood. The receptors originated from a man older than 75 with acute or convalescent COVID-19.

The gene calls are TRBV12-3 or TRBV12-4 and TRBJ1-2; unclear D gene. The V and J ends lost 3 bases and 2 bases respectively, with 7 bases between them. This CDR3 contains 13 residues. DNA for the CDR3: TGTGCCAGCAGTTTTCGGTTAAACTATGGCTACACCTTC. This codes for CASSFRLNYGYTF.

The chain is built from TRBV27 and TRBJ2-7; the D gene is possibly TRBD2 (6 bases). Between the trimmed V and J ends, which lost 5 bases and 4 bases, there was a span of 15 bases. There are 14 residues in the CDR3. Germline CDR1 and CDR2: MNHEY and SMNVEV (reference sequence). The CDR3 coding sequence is TGTGCCAGCAGTCCGCGGGGCAGAGATTACGAGCAGTACTTC. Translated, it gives CASSPRGRDYEQYF.

DNA for the CDR3: TGCGCCAGTGGGGGCAGGGCGAATGAGCAGTTCTTC. It encodes CASGGRANEQFF. J is TRBJ2-1 and V is TRBV10-2; the D gene is possibly TRBD1 (6 bases). Per germline, CDR1 WSHSY and CDR2 SAAADI. Trimming pared 9 bases from V and 7 bases from J, leaving 13 bases between. The CDR3 loop spans 12 amino acids.

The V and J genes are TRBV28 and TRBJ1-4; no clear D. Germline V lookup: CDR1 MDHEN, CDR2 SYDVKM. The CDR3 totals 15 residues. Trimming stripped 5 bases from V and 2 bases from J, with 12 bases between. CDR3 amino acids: CASSPPRGTNEKLFF. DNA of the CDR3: TGTGCCAGCAGTCCCCCCAGAGGGACTAATGAAAAACTGTTTTTT.

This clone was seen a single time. In DNA, the CDR3 is TGTGCCAGCAGCGTAGCCCCCCAGGGCGCGGAGACCCAGTACTTC. Translation gives CASSVAPQGAETQYF. The J gene is TRBJ2-5, the V gene TRBV9; weak D call: TRBD1 (5 bases). CDR3 length equals 15 residues. Germline loops: CDR1 SGDLS, CDR2 YYNGEE. V lost 0 bases, J lost 5 bases, and 14 bases lay in between.

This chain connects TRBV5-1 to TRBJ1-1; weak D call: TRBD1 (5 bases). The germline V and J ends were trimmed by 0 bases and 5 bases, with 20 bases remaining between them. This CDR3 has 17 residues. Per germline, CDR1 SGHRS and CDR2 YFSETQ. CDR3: CASSLEFWGGTFTEAFF. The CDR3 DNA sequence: TGCGCCAGCAGCTTGGAATTTTGGGGGGGTACATTTACTGAAGCTTTCTTT.

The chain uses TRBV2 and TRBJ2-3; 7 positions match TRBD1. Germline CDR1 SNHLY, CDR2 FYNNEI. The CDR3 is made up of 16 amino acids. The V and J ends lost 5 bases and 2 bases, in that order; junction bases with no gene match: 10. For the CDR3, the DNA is TGTGCCAGCAGTAGAAACAGGGGTGGGATCACAGATACGCAGTATTTT. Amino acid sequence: CASSRNRGGITDTQYF.

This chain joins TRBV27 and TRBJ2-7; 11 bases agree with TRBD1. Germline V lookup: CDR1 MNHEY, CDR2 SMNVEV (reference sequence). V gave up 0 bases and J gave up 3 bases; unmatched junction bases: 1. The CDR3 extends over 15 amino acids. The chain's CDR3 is CASSLSGTGGYEQYF. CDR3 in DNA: TGTGCCAGCAGTTTATCGGGGACAGGGGGCTACGAGCAGTACTTC.

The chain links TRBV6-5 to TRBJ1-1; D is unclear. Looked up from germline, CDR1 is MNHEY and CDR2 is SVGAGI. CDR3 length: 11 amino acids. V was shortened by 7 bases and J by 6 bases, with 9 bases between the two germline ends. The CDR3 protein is CASTALAEAFF. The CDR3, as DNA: TGTGCCAGCACTGCACTCGCTGAAGCTTTCTTT.